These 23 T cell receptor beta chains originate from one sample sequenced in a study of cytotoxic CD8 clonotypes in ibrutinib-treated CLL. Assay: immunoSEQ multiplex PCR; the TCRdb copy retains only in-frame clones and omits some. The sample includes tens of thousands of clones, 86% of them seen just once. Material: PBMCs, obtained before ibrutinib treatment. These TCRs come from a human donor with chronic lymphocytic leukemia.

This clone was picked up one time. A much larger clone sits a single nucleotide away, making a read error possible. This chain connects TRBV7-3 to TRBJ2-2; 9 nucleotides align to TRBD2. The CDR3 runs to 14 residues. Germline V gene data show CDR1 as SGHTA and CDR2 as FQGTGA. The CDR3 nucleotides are TGTGCCAGCAGTCCCCTAGCGGGACCCGGGAAGCTGTTTTTT. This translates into CASSPLAGPGKLFF.

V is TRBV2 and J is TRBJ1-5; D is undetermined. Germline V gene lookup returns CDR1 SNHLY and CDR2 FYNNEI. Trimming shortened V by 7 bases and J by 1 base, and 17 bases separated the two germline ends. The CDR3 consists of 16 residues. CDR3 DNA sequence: TGTGCCAGCACGCGGGAAACCAGGATGAGCAATCAGCCCCAGCATTTT. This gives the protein CASTRETRMSNQPQHF.

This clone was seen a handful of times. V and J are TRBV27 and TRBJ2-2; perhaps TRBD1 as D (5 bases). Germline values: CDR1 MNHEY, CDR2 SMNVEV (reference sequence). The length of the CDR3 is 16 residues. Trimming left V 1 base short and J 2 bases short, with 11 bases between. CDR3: CASSLYRLQNTGELFF. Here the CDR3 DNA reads TGTGCCAGCAGTTTATACAGGCTGCAAAACACCGGGGAGCTGTTTTTT.

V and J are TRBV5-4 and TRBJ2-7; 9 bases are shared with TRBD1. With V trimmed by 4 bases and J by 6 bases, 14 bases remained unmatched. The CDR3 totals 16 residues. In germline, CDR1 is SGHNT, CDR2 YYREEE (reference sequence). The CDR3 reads CASSRAMGQGIREQYF. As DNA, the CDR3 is TGTGCCAGCAGCCGGGCGATGGGACAGGGTATTCGCGAGCAGTACTTC.

The CDR3 spells CASSMSGTADTQYF. For the CDR3, the DNA is TGTGCCAGTAGTATGTCCGGGACCGCAGATACGCAGTATTTT. This rearrangement joins TRBV19 to TRBJ2-3; D might be TRBD1 or TRBD2, each matching 5 bases. This CDR3 spans 14 amino acids. Trimming shortened V by 3 bases and J by 4 bases, and 11 bases separated the two germline ends. Per the germline V gene, CDR1 is LNHDA and CDR2 is SQIVND (reference sequence).

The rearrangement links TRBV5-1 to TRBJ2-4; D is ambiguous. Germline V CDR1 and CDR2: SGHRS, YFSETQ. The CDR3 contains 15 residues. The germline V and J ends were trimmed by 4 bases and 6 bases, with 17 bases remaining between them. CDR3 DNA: TGCGCCAGCAGCCCCGGTTGGGCGTCGGGAAACATTCAGTACTTC. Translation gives CASSPGWASGNIQYF.

DNA of the CDR3: TGCGCCAGCAGCCAAGGAGGGGACTACGAGCAGTACTTC. Protein sequence: CASSQGGDYEQYF. This chain links TRBV4-1 with TRBJ2-7; the D gene could be TRBD1 or TRBD2 (5 bases each). Germline V CDR1 and CDR2: MGHRA, YSYEKL. V gave up 1 base and J gave up 3 bases, with 7 bases separating them. This CDR3 has 13 residues.

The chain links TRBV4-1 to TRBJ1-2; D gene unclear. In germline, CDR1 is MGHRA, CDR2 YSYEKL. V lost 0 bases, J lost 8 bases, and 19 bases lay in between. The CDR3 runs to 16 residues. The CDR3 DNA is TGCGCCAGCAGCCAAGAAGATATGACACTGAGACGGGGCTACACCTTC. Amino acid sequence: CASSQEDMTLRRGYTF.

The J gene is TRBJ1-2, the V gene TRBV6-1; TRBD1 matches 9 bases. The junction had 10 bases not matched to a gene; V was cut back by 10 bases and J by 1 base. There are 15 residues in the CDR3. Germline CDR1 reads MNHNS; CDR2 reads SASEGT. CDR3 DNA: TGTGCCATCGACCGTCCGGGACAGGGTAACTATGGCTACACCTTC. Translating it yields CAIDRPGQGNYGYTF.

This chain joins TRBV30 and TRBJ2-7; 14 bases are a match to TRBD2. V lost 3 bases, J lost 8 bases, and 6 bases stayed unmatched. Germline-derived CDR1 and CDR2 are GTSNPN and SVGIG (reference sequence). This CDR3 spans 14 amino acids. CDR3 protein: CAWSPGLAGAKQYF. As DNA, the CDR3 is TGTGCCTGGAGCCCGGGACTAGCGGGAGCGAAGCAGTACTTC.

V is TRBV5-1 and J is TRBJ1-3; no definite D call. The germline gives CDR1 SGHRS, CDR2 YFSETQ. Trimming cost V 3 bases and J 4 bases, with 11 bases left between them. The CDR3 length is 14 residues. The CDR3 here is CASSSDTSGNTIYF. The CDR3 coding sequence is TGCGCCAGCAGCTCCGACACTTCCGGAAACACCATATATTTT.

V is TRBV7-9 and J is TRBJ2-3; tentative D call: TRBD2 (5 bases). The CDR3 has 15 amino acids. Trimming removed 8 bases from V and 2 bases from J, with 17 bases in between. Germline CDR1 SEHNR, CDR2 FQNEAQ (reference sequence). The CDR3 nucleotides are TGTGCCAGCGTCTCGGCCAGCGGCCCCACAGATACGCAGTATTTT. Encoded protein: CASVSASGPTDTQYF.

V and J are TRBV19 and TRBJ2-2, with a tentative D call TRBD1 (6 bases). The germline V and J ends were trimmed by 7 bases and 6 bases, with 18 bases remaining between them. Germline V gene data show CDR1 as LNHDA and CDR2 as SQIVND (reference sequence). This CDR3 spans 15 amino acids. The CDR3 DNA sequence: TGTGCCAGTATGGAAGACAGGACTTTGGCCGGGGAGCTGTTTTTT. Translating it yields CASMEDRTLAGELFF.

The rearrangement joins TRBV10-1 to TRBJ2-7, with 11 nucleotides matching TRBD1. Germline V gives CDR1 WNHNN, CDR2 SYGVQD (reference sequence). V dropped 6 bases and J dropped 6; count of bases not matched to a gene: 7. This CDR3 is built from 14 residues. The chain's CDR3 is CASSFGQGAVEQYF. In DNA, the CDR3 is TGCGCCAGCAGCTTCGGACAGGGGGCGGTCGAGCAGTACTTC.

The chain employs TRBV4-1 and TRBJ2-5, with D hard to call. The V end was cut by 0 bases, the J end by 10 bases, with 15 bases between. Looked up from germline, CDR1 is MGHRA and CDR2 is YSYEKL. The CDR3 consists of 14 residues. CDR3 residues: CASSQEAPSFDQYF. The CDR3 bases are TGCGCCAGCAGCCAAGAAGCCCCTAGTTTCGACCAGTACTTC.

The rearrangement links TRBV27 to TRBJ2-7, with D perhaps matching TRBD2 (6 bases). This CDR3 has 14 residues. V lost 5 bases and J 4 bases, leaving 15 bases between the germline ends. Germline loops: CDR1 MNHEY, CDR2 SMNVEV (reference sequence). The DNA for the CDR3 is TGTGCCAGCAGTAGAGCGGGTGCCCTTTACGAGCAGTACTTC. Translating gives CASSRAGALYEQYF.

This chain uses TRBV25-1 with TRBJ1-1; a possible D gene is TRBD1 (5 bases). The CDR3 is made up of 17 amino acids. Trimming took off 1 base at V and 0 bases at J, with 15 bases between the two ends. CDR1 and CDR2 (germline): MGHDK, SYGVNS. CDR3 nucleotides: TGTGCCAGCAGTGAATTGAAGACAGTCTTGATGAACACTGAAGCTTTCTTT. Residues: CASSELKTVLMNTEAFF.

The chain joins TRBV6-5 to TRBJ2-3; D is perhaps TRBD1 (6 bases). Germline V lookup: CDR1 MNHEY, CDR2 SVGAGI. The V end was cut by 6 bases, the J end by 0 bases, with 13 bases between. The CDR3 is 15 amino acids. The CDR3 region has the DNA TGTGCCAGCAGCGCTTTGGGGGCTAGCACAGATACGCAGTATTTT. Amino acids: CASSALGASTDTQYF.

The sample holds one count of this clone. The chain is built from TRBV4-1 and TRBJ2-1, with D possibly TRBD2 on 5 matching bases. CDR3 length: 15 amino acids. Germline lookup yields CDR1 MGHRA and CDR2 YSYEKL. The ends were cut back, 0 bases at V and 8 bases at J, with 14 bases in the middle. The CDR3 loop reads CASSQDKREFDEQFF. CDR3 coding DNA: TGCGCCAGCAGCCAAGATAAGAGGGAATTCGATGAGCAGTTCTTC.

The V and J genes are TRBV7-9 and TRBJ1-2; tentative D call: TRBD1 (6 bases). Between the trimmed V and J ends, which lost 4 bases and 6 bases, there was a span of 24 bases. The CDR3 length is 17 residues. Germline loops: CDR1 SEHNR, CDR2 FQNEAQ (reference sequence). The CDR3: CASSSPQGQGTLDGYTF. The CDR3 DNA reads TGTGCCAGCAGCTCCCCCCAAGGTCAGGGGACCTTGGATGGCTACACCTTC.

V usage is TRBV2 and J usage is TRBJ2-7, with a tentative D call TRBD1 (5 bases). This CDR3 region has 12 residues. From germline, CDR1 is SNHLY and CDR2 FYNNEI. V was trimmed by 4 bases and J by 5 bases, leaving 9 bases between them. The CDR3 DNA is TGTGCCAGCAGTGGTCCAGGGAACGAGCAGTACTTC. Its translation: CASSGPGNEQYF.

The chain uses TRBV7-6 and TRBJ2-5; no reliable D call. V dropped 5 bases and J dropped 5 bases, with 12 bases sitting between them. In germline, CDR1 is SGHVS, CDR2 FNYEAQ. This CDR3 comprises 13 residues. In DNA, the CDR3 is TGTGCCAGCAGCCCCGGACGCATGGAGACCCAGTACTTC. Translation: CASSPGRMETQYF.

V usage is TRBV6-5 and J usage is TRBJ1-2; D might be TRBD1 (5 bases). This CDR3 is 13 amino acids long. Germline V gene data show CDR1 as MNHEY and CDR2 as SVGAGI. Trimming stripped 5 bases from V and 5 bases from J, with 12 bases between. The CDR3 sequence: CASSNLGGYGYTF. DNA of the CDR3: TGTGCCAGCAGTAACTTGGGGGGATATGGCTACACCTTC.